The sample holds a few counts of the clone carrying this T cell receptor beta chain. The antigen remains undetermined. The CDR3 is 17 amino acids. The germline CDR1 and CDR2 sequences are PRHDT and FYEKMQ (reference sequence). With V trimmed by 5 bases and J by 0 bases, 11 bases remained unmatched. The source of the sample is a study of T cell responses to AZD1222 COVID-19 vaccine. Study-wide results and limits: No day 14 peak samples; only post-peak repertoires were characterized.

Sequencing was performed with immunoSEQ multiplex PCR; in TCRdb, only in-frame clones are kept and a portion is missing. The table lists around 71,000 clones, 80% to 85% of them singletons. V gene TRBV13 combines with J gene TRBJ2-5; TRBD1 matches 8 bases. The source is an adult in good health. The input for sequencing was peripheral blood, taken on day 0 of AZD1222 vaccination. CDR3 bases: TGTGCCAGCAGCCCCTTTGGACAGGGCAATTACCAAGAGACCCAGTACTTC. Protein sequence: CASSPFGQGNYQETQYF.